The 10 T cell receptor beta chains below all came from one sample that was sequenced in a study of naive and memory T cell subsets. Both TRBC1 and TRBC2 were covered by a beta constant-region primer of two equimolar oligonucleotides. TCRdb independently ran MiXCR on the UMI-ligation and nested PCR reads; one entry per CDR3 protein. The table records 120,000 to 150,000 distinct CDR3 sequences, over 15% of them present only once. Sequencing used naive CD4+ T cells from blood. These TCRs come from a human donor in good health.

This clonotype appeared a few times. This chain joins TRBV14 and TRBJ2-3; TRBD2 matches 12 bases. The CDR3 is 15 residues long. Trimming took 1 base from V and 7 from J; bases not matched to a gene: 3. Germline lookup yields CDR1 SGHDN and CDR2 FVKESK. CDR3 nucleotides: TGTGCCAGCAGCCAAGGGACTAGCGGGAAGTATACGCAGTATTTT. Translation gives CASSQGTSGKYTQYF.

This sequence joins TRBV29-1 and TRBJ1-2, with D tentatively TRBD1 (6 bases). With 2 bases removed from V and 8 bases from J, the gap between germline ends came to 18 bases. Germline V lookup: CDR1 SQVTM, CDR2 ANQGSEA. This CDR3 is built from 14 residues. The CDR3 here is CSVELPGGAEGYTF. The CDR3, as DNA: TGCAGCGTTGAACTCCCGGGGGGGGCGGAAGGCTACACCTTC.

The chain recombines TRBV5-4 with TRBJ2-3; 12 positions match TRBD1. J gave up 6 bases and V 4 bases, and 9 bases lay outside the gene matches. Germline CDR1 and CDR2: SGHNT and YYREEE (reference sequence). The CDR3 is made up of 16 amino acids. DNA for the CDR3: TGTGCCAGCAGCCCTACGGGACAGGGGGCACAGGATACGCAGTATTTT. Its protein product is CASSPTGQGAQDTQYF.

The V call is TRBV10-3, the J call TRBJ2-1, with 11 bases aligning to TRBD1. Trimming at V came to 6 bases and at J to 8 bases, leaving 6 bases not matched to a gene. Germline CDR1 is ENHRY and CDR2 is SYGVKD. CDR3 length: 14 amino acids. The CDR3 DNA sequence: TGTGCCATCAGATCCGGGACAGGGGGGCATGAGCAGTTCTTC. This encodes CAIRSGTGGHEQFF.

The chain joins TRBV10-3 to TRBJ2-7; D not resolved. Germline assignment: CDR1 ENHRY and CDR2 SYGVKD. Between the trimmed V and J ends, which lost 8 bases and 2 bases, there was a span of 16 bases. The CDR3 is made up of 14 amino acids. In nucleotides, the CDR3 is TGTGCCATCGGCACTACCCCTGGAGCCTACGAGCAGTACTTC. Translation gives CAIGTTPGAYEQYF.

The table lists this clonotype with many counts. This chain uses TRBV4-2 with TRBJ2-7; D perhaps matches TRBD1 (6 bases). Trimming left V 1 base short and J 4 bases short, with 11 bases between. The germline V gene has CDR1 LGHNA and CDR2 YNFKEQ. The CDR3 spans 14 residues. CDR3 sequence: CASSQAGTKYEQYF. DNA for the CDR3: TGTGCCAGCAGCCAAGCCGGGACAAAATACGAGCAGTACTTC.

The sample holds a few counts of this clonotype. The rearrangement joins TRBV5-1 to TRBJ2-7; TRBD2 matches at 10 bases. CDR1 SGHRS and CDR2 YFSETQ come from the germline V gene. The CDR3 totals 16 residues. J gave up 5 bases and V 4 bases, and 12 bases lay outside the gene matches. The CDR3 nucleotides are TGCGCCAGCAGCATACTACCTAGCGGGGGATTGGACGAGCAGTACTTC. The encoded protein is CASSILPSGGLDEQYF.

This clonotype was recorded a few times. The chain is built from TRBV19 and TRBJ1-3, with TRBD1 as a possible D gene (6 bases). The CDR3 length is 17 residues. From germline, CDR1 is LNHDA and CDR2 SQIVND (reference sequence). Trimming pared 6 bases from V and 0 bases from J, leaving 18 bases between. The CDR3 coding sequence is TGTGCCAGTAGCCGCCGAAGGACAGCCGTCTCTGGAAACACCATATATTTT. It specifies CASSRRRTAVSGNTIYF.

This clonotype turned up a few times. V gene TRBV27 combines with J gene TRBJ2-5; D might be TRBD2 (5 bases). Germline values: CDR1 MNHEY, CDR2 SMNVEV (reference sequence). This CDR3 spans 13 amino acids. V was pared by 8 bases and J by 1 base, with 11 bases between. The CDR3 loop reads CASGLISQETQYF. CDR3 nucleotide sequence: TGTGCCAGCGGACTTATAAGCCAAGAGACCCAGTACTTC.

The J gene is TRBJ1-6, the V gene TRBV6-5, with D tentatively TRBD1 (6 bases). V lost 6 bases and J 9 bases, leaving 15 bases between the germline ends. The CDR3 is made up of 14 amino acids. CDR1 is MNHEY, CDR2 SVGAGI, per germline. In nucleotides, the CDR3 is TGTGCCAGCAGGTCCAGGGGAACAGGTTCACCCCTCCACTTT. Residues: CASRSRGTGSPLHF.